This TCR beta chain originates from a study of blood T cell repertoires in COVID-19. For the study at large: Samples representing acute and convalescent COVID-19 were sourced from the United States, Italy and Spain. Sources were T cells, B-cell-depleted T cells, or PBMCs; the material itself was cDNA or gDNA.

Germline CDR1 is MNHEY and CDR2 is SMNVEV (reference sequence). The trim removed 4 bases at V and 4 bases at J, leaving 5 bases unmatched. The CDR3 is made up of 15 amino acids. Original processing methods: Reference gene primer amplification in the assay estimated nucleated cell counts. This table comes from immunoSEQ multiplex PCR, and its TCRdb copy is limited to in-frame clones, with some not included. V, J and clone size are taken as reported in that table, and D and trimming were inferred from the DNA itself. The sample gives roughly 700,000 clones, about nine tenths of which show up once; over 0.2% is in the top ten.

Sample: peripheral blood. The source is a woman aged 18-29 years with acute or convalescent COVID-19. V gene TRBV27 combines with J gene TRBJ1-5, with 9 bases that match TRBD1. In DNA, the CDR3 is TGTGCCAGCAGTTCTAAAGGACAGGGGAATCAGCCCCAGCATTTT. It encodes CASSSKGQGNQPQHF.